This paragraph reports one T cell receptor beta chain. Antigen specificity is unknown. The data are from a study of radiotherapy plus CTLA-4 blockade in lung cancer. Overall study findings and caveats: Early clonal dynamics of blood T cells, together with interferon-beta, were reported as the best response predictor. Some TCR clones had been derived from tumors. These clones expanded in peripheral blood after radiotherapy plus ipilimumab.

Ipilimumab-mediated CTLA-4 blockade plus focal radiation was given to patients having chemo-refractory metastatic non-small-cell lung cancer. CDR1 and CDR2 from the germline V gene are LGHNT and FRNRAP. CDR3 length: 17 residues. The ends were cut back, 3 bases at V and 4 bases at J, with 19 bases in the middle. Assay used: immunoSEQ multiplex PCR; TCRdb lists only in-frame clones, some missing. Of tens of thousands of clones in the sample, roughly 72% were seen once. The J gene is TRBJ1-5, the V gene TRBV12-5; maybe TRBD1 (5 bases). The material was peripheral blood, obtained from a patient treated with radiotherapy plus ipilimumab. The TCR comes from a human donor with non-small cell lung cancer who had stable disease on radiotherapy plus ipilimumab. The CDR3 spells CASGFSMIQDINQPQHF. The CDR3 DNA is TGTGCTAGTGGTTTTTCAATGATTCAGGACATTAATCAGCCCCAGCATTTT.